This T cell receptor (beta chain) stems from a study of chemoradiotherapy in HPV16-positive cancers. Whole-study context: Candidate HPV-specific T-cell clones and common TCR motifs came from functional assays in a couple of HPV16-positive patients. General study points: In HPV16-positive patients, HPV-responsive T-cell expansion tracked better recurrence-free survival. Candidate HPV-specific clones and E7-related TCR motifs grew in tumor during treatment.

Method: immunoSEQ multiplex PCR; TCRdb's copy keeps in-frame clones and lacks some. The sample holds roughly 5,500 clones; 73% are singletons and the top ten take less than 35%. Regarding this clone: As yet, its antigen is unknown.

The junction had 13 bases not matched to a gene; V was cut back by 1 base and J by 10 bases. The CDR3 consists of 16 residues. Germline V gene data show CDR1 as SGHAT and CDR2 as FQNNGV. Over chemoradiotherapy, repertoires were sampled more than once. This clonotype was obtained from a human donor with HPV-associated anogenital cancer. The sequencing used tumor tissue, collected from a patient who underwent chemoradiotherapy. The chain carries TRBV11-2 and TRBJ2-1; TRBD2 aligns across 7 bases. The CDR3: CASSLGSGLYAWEQFF. DNA for the CDR3: TGTGCCAGCAGCTTAGGTTCGGGACTATATGCATGGGAGCAGTTCTTC.